This TCR beta chain came from a study of blood T cell repertoires in COVID-19. The method was immunoSEQ multiplex PCR; TCRdb's version includes in-frame clones alone and lacks a portion of them. The sample carries around 140,000 clones, roughly 80% recorded once. Germline V lookup: CDR1 SGHTA, CDR2 FQGNSA. V was shortened by 2 bases and J by 4 bases, with 14 bases between the two germline ends. This CDR3 comprises 15 residues. J is TRBJ2-5 and V is TRBV7-2; D is unresolved. The source is a man aged 40-50 years with acute COVID-19. Sequenced sample: PBMCs or T cells enriched from blood (not recorded which). This chain's CDR3 is CASSLQRNSIETQYF. The DNA of the CDR3 is TGTGCCAGCAGCTTACAACGAAACAGTATAGAGACCCAGTACTTC. Using reference TRBV7-2 and TRBJ2-5 for the parts outside the CDR3, the full variable domain is GAGVSQSPSNKVTEKGKDVELRCDPISGHTALYWYRQSLGQGLEFLIYFQGNSAPDKSGLPSDRFSAERTGGSVSTLTIQRTQQEDSAVYLCASSLQRNSIETQYFGPGTRLLVL.